The TCR beta chain described here comes from a study of cytotoxic CD8 clonotypes in ibrutinib-treated CLL. Study-wide background: Productive templates averaged approximately 260,000 per sample, and productive rearrangements 80,000 to 95,000. Findings and caveats of the study: Starting clonality was above that of age-matched healthy donors and tracked circulating CD8+ T-cell counts. The public clonotypes identified were infrequent and showed contraction or stability on treatment.

Profiled with immunoSEQ multiplex PCR; TCRdb holds only in-frame clones, not every one. Of about 310,000 clones listed, around four fifths are singletons. The germline V gene encodes CDR1 DFQATT and CDR2 SNEGSKA (reference sequence). The V end was cut by 5 bases, the J end by 8 bases, with 12 bases between. The CDR3 length is 11 residues. This clone has more than one count but fewer than ten. What it binds is unknown. Sequenced here: PBMCs, sampled before ibrutinib treatment. The TCR was taken from a human donor with chronic lymphocytic leukemia. This chain links TRBV20-1 with TRBJ1-2; D is possibly TRBD1 (5 bases). CDR3 in amino acids: CSARQSLGYTF. The CDR3 DNA reads as TGCAGTGCTCGACAGTCTTTGGGCTACACCTTC.